These T cell receptor beta chains were read from a single sample in a study of T cell repertoires in cytomegalovirus infection. Using its own MiXCR run on the reads, TCRdb lists one record per CDR3 protein. The table has a few hundred thousand distinct CDR3 sequences, about 26% seen once. The specimen was PBMCs. The receptors stem from a human donor in good health (CMV status not recorded). Some clones in this sample may be carry-over from other donors' samples. The conserved cysteine and the conserved F or W are not part of the CDR3 here. Fields, in order: V gene, clone size, J gene, CDR3 length, CDR3 protein. Clone size is not always given. Where it is, it says once, few, many or a class for expanded clones.

v_call: TRBV7-9; clone_size: many; j_call: TRBJ2-1; cdr3_length: 12; cdr3_aa: ASSLDGDWNEQF
v_call: TRBV11-3; clone_size: NA; j_call: TRBJ2-2; cdr3_length: 13; cdr3_aa: ASSPTGGATGELF
v_call: TRBV18; clone_size: NA; j_call: TRBJ1-3; cdr3_length: 13; cdr3_aa: ASSPPAGTGNTIY
v_call: TRBV6-5; clone_size: NA; j_call: TRBJ2-1; cdr3_length: 13; cdr3_aa: ASGYRGTKGDEQF
v_call: TRBV30; clone_size: once; j_call: TRBJ2-1; cdr3_length: 12; cdr3_aa: AWRTSGRAGEQF
v_call: TRBV7-2; clone_size: many; j_call: TRBJ2-5; cdr3_length: 17; cdr3_aa: ASSPRGAGGGGVQETQY
v_call: TRBV19; clone_size: NA; j_call: TRBJ1-5; cdr3_length: 14; cdr3_aa: ASRSQTGLNNQPQH
v_call: TRBV7-2; clone_size: few; j_call: TRBJ2-5; cdr3_length: 11; cdr3_aa: ASRSPAQETQY
v_call: TRBV7-6; clone_size: few; j_call: TRBJ2-2; cdr3_length: 16; cdr3_aa: ASSLDSRDYRRGGELF
v_call: TRBV11-3; clone_size: few; j_call: TRBJ2-1; cdr3_length: 15; cdr3_aa: ASSPRPWDGAYNEQF
v_call: TRBV3-1; clone_size: once; j_call: TRBJ1-5; cdr3_length: 12; cdr3_aa: ASSQGGRDQPQH
v_call: TRBV7-2; clone_size: many; j_call: TRBJ2-1; cdr3_length: 14; cdr3_aa: ASSLKTSASYNEQF
v_call: TRBV7-9; clone_size: NA; j_call: TRBJ1-1; cdr3_length: 12; cdr3_aa: ASRSLRGNTEAF
v_call: TRBV7-2; clone_size: NA; j_call: TRBJ2-1; cdr3_length: 11; cdr3_aa: ASSLTIGHEQF
v_call: TRBV7-2; clone_size: many; j_call: TRBJ2-2; cdr3_length: 14; cdr3_aa: ASSLASLAYGGELF
v_call: TRBV7-2; clone_size: many; j_call: TRBJ1-1; cdr3_length: 11; cdr3_aa: ASRYDGYTEAF
v_call: TRBV20-1; clone_size: NA; j_call: TRBJ1-6; cdr3_length: 12; cdr3_aa: SALEGQINSPLH
v_call: TRBV19; clone_size: many; j_call: TRBJ1-1; cdr3_length: 12; cdr3_aa: ASSGGHANTEAF
v_call: TRBV7-2; clone_size: few; j_call: TRBJ1-2; cdr3_length: 10; cdr3_aa: ASSLERGHYT
v_call: TRBV5-4; clone_size: many; j_call: TRBJ2-3; cdr3_length: 12; cdr3_aa: ASSLQGAADTQY
v_call: TRBV5-1; clone_size: NA; j_call: TRBJ1-2; cdr3_length: 11; cdr3_aa: ASAPGQNYGYT
v_call: TRBV6-2/TRBV6-3; clone_size: few; j_call: TRBJ1-1; cdr3_length: 17; cdr3_aa: ASIPEGPGARAGGTEAF
v_call: TRBV6-1; clone_size: NA; j_call: TRBJ2-4; cdr3_length: 12; cdr3_aa: ASSGPFAKNIQY
v_call: TRBV7-2; clone_size: many; j_call: TRBJ1-2; cdr3_length: 12; cdr3_aa: ASSLEGTNYGYT
v_call: TRBV7-2; clone_size: many; j_call: TRBJ2-2; cdr3_length: 12; cdr3_aa: ASSFMRDTGELF
v_call: TRBV29-1; clone_size: NA; j_call: TRBJ2-1; cdr3_length: 12; cdr3_aa: SVEFPGSYNEQF
v_call: TRBV6-2/TRBV6-3; clone_size: NA; j_call: TRBJ2-2; cdr3_length: 12; cdr3_aa: ASSSLARPGELF
v_call: TRBV6-6; clone_size: few; j_call: TRBJ2-2; cdr3_length: 13; cdr3_aa: ASSYGWGLTGELF
v_call: TRBV11-2; clone_size: few; j_call: TRBJ1-1; cdr3_length: 13; cdr3_aa: ASMLFGARNTEAF
v_call: TRBV2; clone_size: NA; j_call: TRBJ2-1; cdr3_length: 12; cdr3_aa: ASSELVSYNEQF
v_call: TRBV6-2/TRBV6-3; clone_size: once; j_call: TRBJ2-2; cdr3_length: 9; cdr3_aa: ASRNPGELF
v_call: TRBV4-1; clone_size: few; j_call: TRBJ2-1; cdr3_length: 10; cdr3_aa: ASSQVGYEQF
v_call: TRBV28; clone_size: NA; j_call: TRBJ2-7; cdr3_length: 13; cdr3_aa: ASSSPRPNGAEQY
v_call: TRBV28; clone_size: NA; j_call: TRBJ2-3; cdr3_length: 10; cdr3_aa: AGGGSTDTQY
v_call: TRBV5-1; clone_size: once; j_call: TRBJ2-5; cdr3_length: 14; cdr3_aa: ASTKGQGAFQETQY
v_call: TRBV19; clone_size: few; j_call: TRBJ2-1; cdr3_length: 13; cdr3_aa: ASSTRRTSYNEQF
v_call: TRBV27; clone_size: NA; j_call: TRBJ2-5; cdr3_length: 13; cdr3_aa: ASSVLSSRVETQY
v_call: TRBV6-2/TRBV6-3; clone_size: NA; j_call: TRBJ2-3; cdr3_length: 15; cdr3_aa: ASSYSPSSGSTDTQY
v_call: TRBV19; clone_size: NA; j_call: TRBJ1-2; cdr3_length: 12; cdr3_aa: ASSGPDTNYGYT
v_call: TRBV6-5; clone_size: few; j_call: TRBJ2-7; cdr3_length: 13; cdr3_aa: ASSSISGALYEQY
v_call: TRBV3-1; clone_size: NA; j_call: TRBJ2-3; cdr3_length: 12; cdr3_aa: ASSQGSGGDTQY
v_call: TRBV5-6; clone_size: few; j_call: TRBJ1-6; cdr3_length: 15; cdr3_aa: ASSLGRIDRGNSPLH
v_call: TRBV7-3; clone_size: many; j_call: TRBJ2-3; cdr3_length: 14; cdr3_aa: ASSSESGRPGDTQY
v_call: TRBV12-3/TRBV12-4; clone_size: NA; j_call: TRBJ1-3; cdr3_length: 10; cdr3_aa: ASSYTGNTIY
v_call: TRBV20-1; clone_size: NA; j_call: TRBJ2-5; cdr3_length: 13; cdr3_aa: SAREGWGRRETQY